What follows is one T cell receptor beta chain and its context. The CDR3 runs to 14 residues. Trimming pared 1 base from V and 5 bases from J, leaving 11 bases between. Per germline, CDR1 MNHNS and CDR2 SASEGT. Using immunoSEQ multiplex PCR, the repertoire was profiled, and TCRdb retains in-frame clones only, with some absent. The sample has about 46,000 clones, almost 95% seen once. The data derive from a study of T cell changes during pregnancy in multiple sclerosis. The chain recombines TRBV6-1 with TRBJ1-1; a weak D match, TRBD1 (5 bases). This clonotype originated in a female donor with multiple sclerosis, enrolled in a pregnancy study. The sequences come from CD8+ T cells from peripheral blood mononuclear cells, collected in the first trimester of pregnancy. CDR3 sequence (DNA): TGTGCCAGCAGTGAAGTGGGGGGGGGAACTGAAGCTTTCTTT. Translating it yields CASSEVGGGTEAFF.